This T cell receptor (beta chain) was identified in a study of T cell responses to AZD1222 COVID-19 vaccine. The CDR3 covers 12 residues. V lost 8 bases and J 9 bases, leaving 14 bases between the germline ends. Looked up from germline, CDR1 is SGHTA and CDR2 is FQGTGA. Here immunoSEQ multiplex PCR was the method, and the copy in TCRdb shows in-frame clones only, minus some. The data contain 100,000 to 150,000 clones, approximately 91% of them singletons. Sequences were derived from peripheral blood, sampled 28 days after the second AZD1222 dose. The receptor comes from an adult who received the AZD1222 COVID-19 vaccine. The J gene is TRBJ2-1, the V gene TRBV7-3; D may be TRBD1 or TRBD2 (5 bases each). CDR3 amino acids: CASGLGDGEQFF. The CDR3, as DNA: TGTGCCAGCGGCCTAGGGGACGGTGAGCAGTTCTTC.